The clone carrying this T cell receptor beta chain appeared once. Its antigen remains unidentified. This specimen belongs to a study of T cell clonotyping in hematopoietic cell transplantation. Notes on the study in general: After transplant, recipient diversity fell while pathologically expanded clonotypes grew through day 180. No sorting was done, leaving CD4 and CD8 contributions mixed.

Here immunoSEQ multiplex PCR was the method, and the copy in TCRdb shows in-frame clones only, minus some. The sample lists more than 9,500 clones; 75% to 90% were seen once. CDR1 is SGDLS and CDR2 is YYNGEE in the germline V gene. V was shortened by 7 bases and J by 10 bases, with 15 bases between the two germline ends. CDR3 length: 13 amino acids. The sequence was collected from a human donor who either received an allogeneic hematopoietic cell transplant for a myeloid malignancy or was a related donor (not recorded which). Some clones in this sample may be carry-over from other donors' samples. Sequenced: peripheral blood mononuclear cells. The chain couples TRBV9 to TRBJ1-6; D remains unclear. This chain's CDR3 is CASSLGNRSPLHF. CDR3 sequence (DNA): TGTGCCAGCTCGTTAGGGAATCGATCACCCCTCCACTTT.